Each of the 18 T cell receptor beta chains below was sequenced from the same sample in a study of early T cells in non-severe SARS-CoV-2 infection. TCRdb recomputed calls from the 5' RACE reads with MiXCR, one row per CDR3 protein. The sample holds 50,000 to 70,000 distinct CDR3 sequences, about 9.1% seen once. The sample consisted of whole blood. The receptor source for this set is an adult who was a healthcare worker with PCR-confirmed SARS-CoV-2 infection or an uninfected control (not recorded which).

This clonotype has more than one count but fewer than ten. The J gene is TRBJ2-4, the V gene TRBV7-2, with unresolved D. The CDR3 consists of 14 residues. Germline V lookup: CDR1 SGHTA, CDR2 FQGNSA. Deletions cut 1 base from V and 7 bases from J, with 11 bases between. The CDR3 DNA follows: TGTGCCAGCAGCTTAGGAGTAACCGCGAACATTCAGTACTTC. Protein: CASSLGVTANIQYF.

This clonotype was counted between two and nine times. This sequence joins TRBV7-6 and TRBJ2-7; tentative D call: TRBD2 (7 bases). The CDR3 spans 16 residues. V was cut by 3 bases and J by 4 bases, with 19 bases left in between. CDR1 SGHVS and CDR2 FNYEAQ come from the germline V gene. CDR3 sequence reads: CASSFREGGGLYEQYF. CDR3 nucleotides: TGTGCCAGCAGCTTTAGGGAGGGCGGGGGCCTATACGAGCAGTACTTC.

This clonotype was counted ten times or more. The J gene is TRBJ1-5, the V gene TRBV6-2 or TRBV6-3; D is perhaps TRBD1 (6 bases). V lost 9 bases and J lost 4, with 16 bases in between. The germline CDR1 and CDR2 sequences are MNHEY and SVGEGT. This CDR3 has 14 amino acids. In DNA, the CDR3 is TGTGCCAGTGACCGGACAGAGCTAAATCAGCCCCAGCATTTT. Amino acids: CASDRTELNQPQHF.

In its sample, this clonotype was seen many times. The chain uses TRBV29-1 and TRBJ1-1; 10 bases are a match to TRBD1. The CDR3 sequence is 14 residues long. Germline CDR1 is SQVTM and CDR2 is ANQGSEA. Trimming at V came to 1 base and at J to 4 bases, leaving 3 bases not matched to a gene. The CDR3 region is CSVEGGTGATEAFF. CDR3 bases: TGCAGCGTTGAAGGGGGGACAGGGGCCACTGAAGCTTTCTTT.

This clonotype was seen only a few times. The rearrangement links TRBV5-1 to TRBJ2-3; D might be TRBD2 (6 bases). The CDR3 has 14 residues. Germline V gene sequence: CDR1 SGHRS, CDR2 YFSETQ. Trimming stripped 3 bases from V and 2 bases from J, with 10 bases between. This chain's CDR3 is CASSWGLPTDTQYF. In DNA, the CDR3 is TGCGCCAGCAGCTGGGGACTCCCCACAGATACGCAGTATTTT.

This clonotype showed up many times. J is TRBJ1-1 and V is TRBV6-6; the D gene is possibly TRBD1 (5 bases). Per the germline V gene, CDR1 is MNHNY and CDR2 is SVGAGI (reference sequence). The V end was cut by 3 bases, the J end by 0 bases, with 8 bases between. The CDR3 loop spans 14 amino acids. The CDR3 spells CASSYGGMNTEAFF. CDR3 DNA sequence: TGTGCCAGCAGTTATGGGGGAATGAACACTGAAGCTTTCTTT.

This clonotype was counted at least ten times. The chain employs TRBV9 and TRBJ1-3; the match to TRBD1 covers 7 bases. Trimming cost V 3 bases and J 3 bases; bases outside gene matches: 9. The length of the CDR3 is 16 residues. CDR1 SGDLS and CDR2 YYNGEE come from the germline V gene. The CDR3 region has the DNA TGTGCCAGCAGCGCAAGACAGGGATTGGATGGAAACACCATATATTTT. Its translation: CASSARQGLDGNTIYF.

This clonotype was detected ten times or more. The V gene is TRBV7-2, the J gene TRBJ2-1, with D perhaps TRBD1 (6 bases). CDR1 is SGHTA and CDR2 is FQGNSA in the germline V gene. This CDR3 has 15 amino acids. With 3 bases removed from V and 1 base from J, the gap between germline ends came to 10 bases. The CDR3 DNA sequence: TGTGCCAGCAGCTTTGAGGGGACATCCTACAATGAGCAGTTCTTC. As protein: CASSFEGTSYNEQFF.

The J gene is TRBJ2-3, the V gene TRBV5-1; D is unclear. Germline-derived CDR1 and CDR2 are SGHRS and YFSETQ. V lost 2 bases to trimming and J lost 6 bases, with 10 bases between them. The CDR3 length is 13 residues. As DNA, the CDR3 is TGCGCCAGCAGCTTAGACCCTGGGGATACGCAGTATTTT. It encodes CASSLDPGDTQYF.

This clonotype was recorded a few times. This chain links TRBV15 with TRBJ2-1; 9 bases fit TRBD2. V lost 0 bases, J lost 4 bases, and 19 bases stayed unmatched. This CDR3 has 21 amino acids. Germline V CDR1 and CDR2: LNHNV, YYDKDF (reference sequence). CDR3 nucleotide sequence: TGTGCCACCAGCAGAGATCGGGCTTGGGGGACTTCTAGCGGGGCTTACAATGAGCAGTTCTTC. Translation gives CATSRDRAWGTSSGAYNEQFF.

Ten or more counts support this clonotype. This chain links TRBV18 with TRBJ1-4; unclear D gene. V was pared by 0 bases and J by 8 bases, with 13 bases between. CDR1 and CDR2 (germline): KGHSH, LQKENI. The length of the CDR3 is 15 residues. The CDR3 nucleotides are TGTGCCAGCTCACCACCCACAAGCCCGCCGGAAAAACTGTTTTTT. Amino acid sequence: CASSPPTSPPEKLFF.

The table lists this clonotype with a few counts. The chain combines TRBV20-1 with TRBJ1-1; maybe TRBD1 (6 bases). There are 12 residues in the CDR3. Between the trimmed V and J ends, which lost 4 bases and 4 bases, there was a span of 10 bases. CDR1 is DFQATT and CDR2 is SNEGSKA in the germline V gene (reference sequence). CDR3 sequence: CSANRVFTEAFF. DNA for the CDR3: TGCAGTGCTAACAGGGTTTTCACTGAAGCTTTCTTT.

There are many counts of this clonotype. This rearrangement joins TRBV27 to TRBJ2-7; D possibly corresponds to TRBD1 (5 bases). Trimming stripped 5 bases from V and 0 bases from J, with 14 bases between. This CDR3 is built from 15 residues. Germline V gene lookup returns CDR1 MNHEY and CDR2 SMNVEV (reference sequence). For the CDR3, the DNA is TGTGCCAGCAGTCCAACGGACACACTCTCCTACGAGCAGTACTTC. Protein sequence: CASSPTDTLSYEQYF.

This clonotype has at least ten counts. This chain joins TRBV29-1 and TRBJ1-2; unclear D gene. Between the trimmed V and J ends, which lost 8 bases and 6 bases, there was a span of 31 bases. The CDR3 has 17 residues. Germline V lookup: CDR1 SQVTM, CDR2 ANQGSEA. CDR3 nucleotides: TGCAGCTCCAACCGTCCGGGCTCACTCTCCCCCAAGAATGGCTACACCTTC. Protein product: CSSNRPGSLSPKNGYTF.

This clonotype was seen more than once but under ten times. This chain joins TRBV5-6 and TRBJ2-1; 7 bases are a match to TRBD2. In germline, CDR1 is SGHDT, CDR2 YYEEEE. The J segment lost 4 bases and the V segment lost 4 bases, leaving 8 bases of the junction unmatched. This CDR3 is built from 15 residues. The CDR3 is CASSRGSGGYNEQFF. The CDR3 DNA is TGTGCCAGCAGCCGCGGGAGTGGAGGGTACAATGAGCAGTTCTTC.

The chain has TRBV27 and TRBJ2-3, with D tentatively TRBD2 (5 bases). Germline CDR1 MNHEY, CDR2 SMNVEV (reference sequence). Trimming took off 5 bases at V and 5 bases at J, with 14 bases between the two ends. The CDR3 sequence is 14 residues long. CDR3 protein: CASSLAGPVDTQYF. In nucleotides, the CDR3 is TGTGCCAGCAGTCTAGCCGGGCCGGTAGATACGCAGTATTTT.

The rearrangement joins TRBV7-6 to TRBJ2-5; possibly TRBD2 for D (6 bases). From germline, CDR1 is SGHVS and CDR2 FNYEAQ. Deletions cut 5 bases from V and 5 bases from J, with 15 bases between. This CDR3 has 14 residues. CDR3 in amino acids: CASSDLTRGETQYF. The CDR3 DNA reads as TGTGCCAGCAGCGACCTGACTAGAGGGGAGACCCAGTACTTC.

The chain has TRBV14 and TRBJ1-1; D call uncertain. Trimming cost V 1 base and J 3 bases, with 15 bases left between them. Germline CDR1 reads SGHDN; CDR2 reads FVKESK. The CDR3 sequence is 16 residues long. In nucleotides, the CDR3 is TGTGCCAGCAGCCAAGGGCCAGGCCGAGGCTACACTGAAGCTTTCTTT. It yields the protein CASSQGPGRGYTEAFF.